These 20 T cell receptor beta chains were all obtained from the same sample, sequenced in a study of T cells in Graves' hyperthyroidism and ophthalmopathy. It was RNA transcripts that yielded the amplified TCR beta CDR3 regions. TCR CDR3 underwent first-round RT-PCR with the HTBI primer set. MiXCR, applied by TCRdb to the multiplex PCR reads, yields one record per CDR3 protein. The data contain fewer than 650,000 distinct CDR3 sequences, 14% of them singletons. Input material: blood. The receptor source for this set is a woman aged 25 to 39 with Graves' hyperthyroidism that later progressed to Graves' ophthalmopathy.

This chain links TRBV29-1 with TRBJ2-3; D ambiguous. The germline CDR1 and CDR2 sequences are SQVTM and ANQGSEA. The germline V and J ends were trimmed by 4 bases and 2 bases, with 19 bases remaining between them. The CDR3 is 16 residues long. The CDR3 DNA follows: TGCAGCGTTGTCGAACGGCTCGACGGAAACACAGATACGCAGTATTTT. Encoded protein: CSVVERLDGNTDTQYF.

CDR3: CASSPQGGTNEKLFF. The CDR3 nucleotides read TGTGCCAGCAGCCCACAGGGGGGCACTAATGAAAAACTGTTTTTT. This sequence joins TRBV3-1 and TRBJ1-4, with 8 bases matching TRBD1. Unmatched junction bases numbered 3, after V lost 4 bases and J lost 2 bases. Germline V gene data show CDR1 as LGHDT and CDR2 as YNNKEL (reference sequence). This CDR3 has 15 amino acids. Supplemented by reference TRBV3-1 and TRBJ1-4, the full variable domain reads DTAVSQTPKYLVTQMGNDKSIKCEQNLGHDTMYWYKQDSKKFLKIMFSYNNKELIINETVPNRFSPKSPDKAHLNLHINSLELGDSAVYFCASSPQGGTNEKLFFGSGTQLSVL.

The table lists this clonotype with many counts. The chain has TRBV3-1 and TRBJ2-1, with 9 positions matching TRBD2. The CDR3 extends over 14 amino acids. Per germline, CDR1 LGHDT and CDR2 YNNKEL (reference sequence). V was clipped by 6 bases and J by 5 bases; unmatched bases: 5. DNA for the CDR3: TGTGCCAGCAGGAAGCGGGAGGCCGACAATGAGCAGTTCTTC. Its protein is CASRKREADNEQFF.

This clonotype has only a few counts. V is TRBV7-3 and J is TRBJ1-2; a possible D gene is TRBD1 (5 bases). V was clipped by 4 bases and J by 8 bases, with 20 bases between them. Germline values: CDR1 SGHTA, CDR2 FQGTGA. This CDR3 has 15 amino acids. This chain's CDR3 is CASSYNSPGLEGYTF. The DNA for the CDR3 is TGTGCCAGCAGCTACAATTCCCCGGGACTAGAAGGCTACACCTTC.

V usage is TRBV20-1 and J usage is TRBJ2-3; D tentatively reads TRBD1 or TRBD2 (5 bases each). The V and J ends lost 5 bases and 1 base respectively, with 10 bases between them. CDR3 size: 13 residues. Germline V gene lookup returns CDR1 DFQATT and CDR2 SNEGSKA (reference sequence). The CDR3 bases are TGCAGTGCTGACTTGGGGGGCACAGATACGCAGTATTTT. This translates into CSADLGGTDTQYF.

The table lists this clonotype with many counts. The V and J genes are TRBV13 and TRBJ2-7; D is unclear. V dropped 1 base and J dropped 5 bases, with 12 bases sitting between them. Germline loops: CDR1 PRHDT, CDR2 FYEKMQ (reference sequence). This CDR3 is 14 amino acids long. The CDR3 nucleotides read TGTGCCAGCAGCTTAGAGGGTCTACTGGACGAGCAGTACTTC. Amino acid sequence: CASSLEGLLDEQYF.

Regarding this clonotype: A much more abundant neighbour one base away suggests this may be a read error. The chain has TRBV4-2 and TRBJ2-1, with a weak D call TRBD2 (5 bases). The DNA end favors TRBJ2-7, so the J call may be wrong. CDR1 is LGHNA, CDR2 YNFKEQ, per germline. There are 15 residues in the CDR3. The CDR3 DNA follows: TGTGCCAGCAGCCCGATTCGGACTTCCTACAATGAGCAGTACTTC. It specifies CASSPIRTSYNEQYF.

This clonotype showed up many times. This sequence joins TRBV28 and TRBJ2-5; D is ambiguous. CDR1 is MDHEN and CDR2 is SYDVKM in the germline V gene. The CDR3 is made up of 13 amino acids. Trimming cost V 1 base and J 5 bases, with 8 bases left between them. In DNA, the CDR3 is TGTGCCAGCAGTTTATCCCTACTGGAGACCCAGTACTTC. Its translation: CASSLSLLETQYF. Looking up the rest from reference TRBV28 and TRBJ2-5 gives the full variable domain: DVKVTQSSRYLVKRTGEKVFLECVQDMDHENMFWYRQDPGLGLRLIYFSYDVKMKEKGDIPEGYSVSREKKERFSLILESASTNQTSMYLCASSLSLLETQYFGPGTRLLVL.

This clonotype was recorded many times. The chain is built from TRBV28 and TRBJ1-1; D ambiguous. Looked up from germline, CDR1 is MDHEN and CDR2 is SYDVKM. CDR3 size: 15 residues. Trimming removed 4 bases from V and 0 bases from J, with 12 bases in between. CDR3 nucleotide sequence: TGTGCCAGCAGTTCCGTACTTTTAATGAACACTGAAGCTTTCTTT. Translated: CASSSVLLMNTEAFF. Drawing the rest from reference TRBV28 and TRBJ1-1, the complete variable domain is DVKVTQSSRYLVKRTGEKVFLECVQDMDHENMFWYRQDPGLGLRLIYFSYDVKMKEKGDIPEGYSVSREKKERFSLILESASTNQTSMYLCASSSVLLMNTEAFFGQGTRLTVV.

The gene calls are TRBV7-2 and TRBJ1-4, with a tentative D call TRBD1 (6 bases). V gave up 7 bases and J gave up 3 bases, with 15 bases separating them. CDR3 length: 15 residues. From germline, CDR1 is SGHTA and CDR2 FQGNSA. The CDR3 DNA sequence: TGTGCCAGCACCCCCGGGGAGGGGGCTAATGAAAAACTGTTTTTT. Its protein is CASTPGEGANEKLFF.

This clonotype showed up just once. A much larger clone lies a single base off, so this may be a read error. This sequence joins TRBV30 and TRBJ2-7, with 9 bases lining up with TRBD2. Trimming cost V 2 bases and J 5 bases; bases outside gene matches: 13. Germline V gives CDR1 GTSNPN, CDR2 SVGIG (reference sequence). The CDR3 extends over 16 amino acids. The CDR3 coding sequence is TGTGCCTGGAGTCCATACGGGACTAGCAGATCCCACGAGCAGTACTTC. This encodes CAWSPYGTSRSHEQYF.

This clonotype showed up many times. The chain joins TRBV11-2 to TRBJ2-1, with 11 nucleotides matching TRBD2. Germline V gene data show CDR1 as SGHAT and CDR2 as FQNNGV. The J segment lost 6 bases and the V segment lost 1 base, leaving 5 bases of the junction unmatched. CDR3 size: 16 residues. The CDR3 protein is CASSLVLAGGPNEQFF. CDR3 nucleotide sequence: TGTGCCAGCAGCTTAGTTTTAGCGGGAGGGCCCAATGAGCAGTTCTTC. Filled out from reference TRBV11-2 and TRBJ2-1, the complete variable domain reads EAGVAQSPRYKIIEKRQSVAFWCNPISGHATLYWYQQILGQGPKLLIQFQNNGVVDDSQLPKDRFSAERLKGVDSTLKIQPAKLEDSAVYLCASSLVLAGGPNEQFFGPGTRLTVL.

This clonotype was counted between two and nine times. This chain links TRBV7-9 with TRBJ2-2, with D possibly matching TRBD1 (5 bases). Deletions cut 1 base from V and 3 bases from J, with 15 bases between. In germline, CDR1 is SEHNR, CDR2 FQNEAQ (reference sequence). The CDR3 consists of 17 residues. CDR3 DNA sequence: TGTGCCAGCAGCTTAGGCCTACAGTCCAGGGACACCGGGGAGCTGTTTTTT. It yields the protein CASSLGLQSRDTGELFF.

This clonotype was recorded many times. This chain links TRBV24-1 with TRBJ1-4; no clear D gene. CDR1 and CDR2 (germline): KGHDR, SFDVKD. Trimming pared 1 base from V and 7 bases from J, leaving 3 bases between. CDR3 length: 12 amino acids. As DNA, the CDR3 is TGTGCCACCAGTGATTTAGGTGAAAAACTGTTTTTT. Amino acid sequence: CATSDLGEKLFF.

This clonotype was observed many times. The chain carries TRBV20-1 and TRBJ2-7; 8 nucleotides align to TRBD2. Unmatched junction bases numbered 6, after V lost 0 bases and J lost 5 bases. CDR1 is DFQATT and CDR2 is SNEGSKA in the germline V gene (reference sequence). The CDR3 runs 14 residues. DNA for the CDR3: TGCAGTGCTAGAGATCCCGGGAGGGTGGACGAGCAGTACTTC. This gives the protein CSARDPGRVDEQYF.

In this sample, this clonotype turned up many times. The chain links TRBV7-2 to TRBJ1-1; 7 bases fit TRBD1. Per the germline V gene, CDR1 is SGHTA and CDR2 is FQGNSA. The J segment lost 4 bases and the V segment lost 7 bases, leaving 9 bases of the junction unmatched. This CDR3 is built from 14 residues. The CDR3: CASTQGLVGTEAFF. DNA for the CDR3: TGTGCCAGCACACAGGGGTTAGTCGGCACTGAAGCTTTCTTT.

This clonotype occurred many times. V usage is TRBV5-1 and J usage is TRBJ2-1; the D call may be TRBD1 or TRBD2 (5 bases each). CDR1 and CDR2 (germline): SGHRS, YFSETQ. The CDR3 totals 16 residues. The ends were cut back, 1 base at V and 2 bases at J, with 13 bases in the middle. CDR3 in DNA: TGCGCCAGCAGCTTGACCGGGACGGAAACCTACAATGAGCAGTTCTTC. Translation: CASSLTGTETYNEQFF.

Ten or more counts support this clonotype. One end of the junction fails to match germline, which may point to a read error. The gene calls are TRBV5-1 and TRBJ1-1, with a weak D call TRBD1 (6 bases). The germline V gene has CDR1 SGHRS and CDR2 YFSETQ. The length of the CDR3 is 13 residues. CDR3 DNA sequence: TGTGCCAGCAGCTCCCAGGGGAGGACTGAAGCTTTCTTT. Amino acids: CASSSQGRTEAFF.

V and J are TRBV7-3 and TRBJ2-3; D is uncertain. The CDR3 sequence is 14 residues long. The germline V gene encodes CDR1 SGHTA and CDR2 FQGTGA. V lost 0 bases, J lost 2 bases, and 6 bases lay in between. CDR3: CASSLTRDTDTQYF. The CDR3 bases are TGTGCCAGCAGCTTAACGCGCGACACAGATACGCAGTATTTT.

This clonotype was recorded many times. V is TRBV11-2 and J is TRBJ2-7; tentative D call: TRBD1 (5 bases). Trimming took 1 base from V and 4 from J, leaving 11 bases between them. This CDR3 has 14 residues. The V gene's germline CDR1 is SGHAT and CDR2 FQNNGV. The CDR3 sequence is CASSLGGQGYEQYF. CDR3 nucleotide sequence: TGTGCCAGCAGCTTAGGGGGTCAGGGTTACGAGCAGTACTTC.